A single sample gave rise to the 25 T cell receptor beta chains below, sequenced in a study of control samples from healthy donors and cancer patients. Profiled with immunoSEQ multiplex PCR; TCRdb holds only in-frame clones, not every one. The sample lists about 270,000 clones, about 80% occurring once. Sequenced: PBMCs. These receptor sequences come from a woman in her fifties or sixties with lung cancer.

V is TRBV7-2 and J is TRBJ2-3; D gene ambiguous. Germline values: CDR1 SGHTA, CDR2 FQGNSA. V lost 2 bases, J lost 2 bases, and 14 bases lay in between. CDR3 length equals 16 residues. The CDR3 coding sequence is TGTGCCAGCAGCTTAATGGTAGATTGGACCACAGATACGCAGTATTTT. Translating gives CASSLMVDWTTDTQYF.

This clone was observed once. The rearrangement links TRBV5-5 to TRBJ2-3, with 7 bases matching TRBD1. The V gene end was trimmed by 0 bases and the J gene end by 3 bases; junction bases not matched to a gene: 7. The CDR3 extends over 16 amino acids. The germline V gene encodes CDR1 SGHKS and CDR2 YYEKEE (reference sequence). The CDR3 bases are TGTGCCAGCAGCTTGGCCGCCTCAGGGGGAACAGATACGCAGTATTTT. This codes for CASSLAASGGTDTQYF.

This chain uses TRBV9 with TRBJ2-5; tentative D call: TRBD1 (6 bases). The CDR3 loop spans 14 amino acids. Germline V gene data show CDR1 as SGDLS and CDR2 as YYNGEE. V gave up 0 bases and J gave up 2 bases, with 8 bases separating them. The CDR3 coding sequence is TGTGCCAGCAGCGTAGGGCAGGGGCAAGAGACCCAGTACTTC. Translation gives CASSVGQGQETQYF.

V gene TRBV6-5 combines with J gene TRBJ2-3; no clear D gene. This CDR3 has 15 residues. Germline V gene data show CDR1 as MNHEY and CDR2 as SVGAGI. V was pared by 5 bases and J by 6 bases, with 18 bases between. The CDR3 sequence: CASSPTLTSRDTQYF. Here the CDR3 DNA reads TGTGCCAGCAGTCCCACCCTGACGAGCAGGGATACGCAGTATTTT.

The chain links TRBV5-1 to TRBJ2-7, with TRBD1 matching over 8 bases. Germline-derived CDR1 and CDR2 are SGHRS and YFSETQ. The CDR3 consists of 15 residues. Unmatched junction bases numbered 13, after V lost 5 bases and J lost 6 bases. The CDR3 DNA is TGCGCCAGCAGTCTGACCCAGGGGGCGTTTGGCGAGCAGTACTTC. This sequence encodes CASSLTQGAFGEQYF.

The chain uses TRBV18 and TRBJ1-4, with TRBD1 matching 10 bases. J gave up 3 bases and V 0 bases, and 1 base lay outside the gene matches. CDR1 and CDR2 (germline): KGHSH, LQKENI. The CDR3 is 16 amino acids. The CDR3 coding sequence is TGTGCCAGCTCACCACCGGGACAGGGGCCTAATGAAAAACTGTTTTTT. Its protein product is CASSPPGQGPNEKLFF.

The chain joins TRBV5-1 to TRBJ2-3; D remains ambiguous. The CDR3 is made up of 11 amino acids. CDR1 and CDR2 (germline): SGHRS, YFSETQ. With 8 bases removed from V and 7 bases from J, the gap between germline ends came to 11 bases. The CDR3 DNA sequence: TGCGCCAGTTCCGAGAGGAATACGCAGTATTTT. Protein: CASSERNTQYF.

This clone was counted only a few times. The V gene is TRBV14, the J gene TRBJ2-1; D gene ambiguous. The CDR3 extends over 14 amino acids. The V end lost 4 bases, the J end lost 4 bases, and 11 bases lay between the germline ends. Germline V CDR1 and CDR2: SGHDN, FVKESK. The CDR3 region has the DNA TGTGCCAGCAGCCCCCTGGACCCGTACAATGAGCAGTTCTTC. Translating it yields CASSPLDPYNEQFF.

This clone has a single count. The chain carries TRBV29-1 and TRBJ1-2; no reliable D call. This CDR3 contains 17 residues. Germline assignment: CDR1 SQVTM and CDR2 ANQGSEA. V was trimmed by 2 bases and J by 1 base, leaving 20 bases between them. CDR3 in amino acids: CSVEYITPGPFNYGYTF. CDR3 nucleotide sequence: TGCAGCGTTGAATATATAACCCCGGGTCCTTTTAACTATGGCTACACCTTC.

V and J are TRBV5-1 and TRBJ2-1; D is uncertain. V dropped 0 bases and J dropped 8 bases, with 15 bases sitting between them. The length of the CDR3 is 15 residues. From germline, CDR1 is SGHRS and CDR2 YFSETQ. This CDR3 is CASSLDPTGVYEQFF. CDR3 nucleotides: TGCGCCAGCAGCTTGGACCCTACGGGTGTCTATGAGCAGTTCTTC.

This clone was detected once. The chain uses TRBV7-6 and TRBJ2-5; 13 bases align to TRBD2. Trimming removed 5 bases from V and 5 bases from J; junction bases left unmatched: 14. Germline values: CDR1 SGHVS, CDR2 FNYEAQ. The CDR3 spans 18 residues. CDR3 sequence: CASSPIILAGGPGETQYF. In nucleotides, the CDR3 is TGTGCCAGCAGCCCCATCATACTAGCGGGGGGGCCTGGGGAGACCCAGTACTTC.

The J gene is TRBJ1-1, the V gene TRBV6-5, with a weak D call TRBD1 (6 bases). V lost 0 bases and J 8 bases, leaving 19 bases between the germline ends. The germline gives CDR1 MNHEY, CDR2 SVGAGI. This CDR3 is 16 amino acids long. The CDR3 region is CASSYSRGGAVEEAFF. CDR3 bases: TGTGCCAGCAGTTACTCGAGGGGGGGCGCGGTCGAGGAAGCTTTCTTT.

The gene calls are TRBV7-3 and TRBJ2-1, with D possibly TRBD2 on 6 matching bases. Trimming pared 5 bases from V and 6 bases from J, leaving 14 bases between. This CDR3 is built from 14 residues. Germline CDR1 reads SGHTA; CDR2 reads FQGTGA. The CDR3 region is CASSPPGAFNEQFF. The CDR3 region has the DNA TGTGCCAGCAGCCCCCCGGGAGCCTTCAATGAGCAGTTCTTC.

This clone was seen ten or more times. The chain uses TRBV4-1 and TRBJ2-7; 7 positions agree with TRBD1. The CDR3 is made up of 14 amino acids. Germline loops: CDR1 MGHRA, CDR2 YSYEKL. V shed 4 bases and J 5 bases; nucleotides not matched to a gene: 8. The CDR3 is CASSPRQGPNEQYF. The CDR3 DNA is TGCGCCAGCAGCCCTCGACAGGGTCCCAACGAGCAGTACTTC.

The chain uses TRBV5-1 and TRBJ1-3; D is undetermined. The CDR3 sequence is 16 residues long. In germline, CDR1 is SGHRS, CDR2 YFSETQ. Trimming removed 0 bases at V and 0 bases at J, with 10 bases between. CDR3 amino acids: CASSLEAGSSGNTIYF. The CDR3 DNA is TGCGCCAGCAGCTTGGAGGCGGGCAGCTCTGGAAACACCATATATTTT.

J is TRBJ2-7 and V is TRBV28; D could derive from TRBD1 or TRBD2 (5 bases each). The germline V gene encodes CDR1 MDHEN and CDR2 SYDVKM. The CDR3 has 13 residues. Trimming cost V 4 bases and J 4 bases, with 11 bases left between them. The CDR3 spells CASSSGTLYEQYF. DNA for the CDR3: TGTGCCAGCAGTTCCGGGACCCTATACGAGCAGTACTTC. The complete variable domain, with remaining parts taken from reference TRBV28 and TRBJ2-7, reads DVKVTQSSRYLVKRTGEKVFLECVQDMDHENMFWYRQDPGLGLRLIYFSYDVKMKEKGDIPEGYSVSREKKERFSLILESASTNQTSMYLCASSSGTLYEQYFGPGTRLTVT.

This clone was picked up one time. This sequence joins TRBV7-8 and TRBJ2-7, with 7 nucleotides matching TRBD1. The CDR3 covers 14 residues. Germline CDR1 SGHVS, CDR2 FQNEAQ. The V and J ends lost 4 bases and 11 bases, in that order; junction bases with no gene match: 14. CDR3 DNA sequence: TGTGCCAGCAGCTCGTACCCAGAGGGGGCTGAGAAGTACTTC. Translation: CASSSYPEGAEKYF.

J is TRBJ2-2 and V is TRBV7-9; the D is unclear. The CDR3 totals 15 residues. With 1 base removed from V and 5 bases from J, the gap between germline ends came to 11 bases. Per the germline V gene, CDR1 is SEHNR and CDR2 is FQNEAQ (reference sequence). CDR3 nucleotide sequence: TGTGCCAGCAGCTTAGAGGCCCCAACAACCGGGGAGCTGTTTTTT. Protein product: CASSLEAPTTGELFF. The variable domain in full, with the rest retrieved from reference TRBV7-9 and TRBJ2-2, is DTGVSQNPRHKITKRGQNVTFRCDPISEHNRLYWYRQTLGQGPEFLTYFQNEAQLEKSRLLSDRFSAERPKGSFSTLEIQRTEQGDSAMYLCASSLEAPTTGELFFGEGSRLTVL.

This clone came up once. This chain links TRBV5-1 with TRBJ2-3, with TRBD1 matching over 7 bases. Trimming removed 0 bases from V and 4 bases from J; junction bases left unmatched: 5. The CDR3 contains 15 residues. Germline V gives CDR1 SGHRS, CDR2 YFSETQ. In nucleotides, the CDR3 is TGCGCCAGCAGCTTGGTAGGACAGGTACCAGATACGCAGTATTTT. It encodes CASSLVGQVPDTQYF.

This chain joins TRBV2 and TRBJ2-5; D ambiguous. CDR1 is SNHLY and CDR2 is FYNNEI in the germline V gene. This CDR3 contains 13 residues. V was shortened by 4 bases and J by 2 bases, with 8 bases between the two germline ends. CDR3 DNA: TGTGCCAGCAGTGTGGCAGAACAAGAGACCCAGTACTTC. It encodes CASSVAEQETQYF.

The chain joins TRBV5-1 to TRBJ1-1; TRBD1 is a possible D gene (5 bases). CDR3 length equals 14 residues. The V end lost 4 bases, the J end lost 4 bases, and 14 bases lay between the germline ends. Germline V lookup: CDR1 SGHRS, CDR2 YFSETQ. The CDR3 loop reads CASSGGEVSTEAFF. The CDR3 DNA reads as TGCGCCAGCAGCGGAGGGGAAGTCAGCACTGAAGCTTTCTTT.

This clone was detected once. This chain uses TRBV11-2 with TRBJ1-1, with no clear D. The V gene lost 6 bases and the J gene lost 2 bases, with 16 bases spanning the gap. The germline gives CDR1 SGHAT, CDR2 FQNNGV. This CDR3 spans 15 amino acids. In nucleotides, the CDR3 is TGTGCCAGCAGTGACAACGCGGCGCATAACACTGAAGCTTTCTTT. It encodes CASSDNAAHNTEAFF.

The gene calls are TRBV29-1 and TRBJ2-3, with TRBD1 matching 8 bases. The CDR3 has 13 residues. J lost 3 bases, V lost 7 bases, and 6 bases had no gene match. Germline V gene sequence: CDR1 SQVTM, CDR2 ANQGSEA. The CDR3, as DNA: TGCAGCGGGGCCGGACAGGGAACAGATACGCAGTATTTT. Translating it yields CSGAGQGTDTQYF.

This rearrangement joins TRBV14 to TRBJ1-6; D is possibly TRBD1 (6 bases). V shed 4 bases and J shed 7 bases, with 14 bases lying between them. This CDR3 spans 15 amino acids. Germline CDR1 and CDR2: SGHDN and FVKESK. The CDR3 spells CASSRGLIPNSPLHF. The CDR3 DNA reads TGTGCCAGCAGCCGGGGGCTAATTCCGAATTCACCCCTCCACTTT. The whole variable domain, remainder taken from reference TRBV14 and TRBJ1-6, is EAGVTQFPSHSVIEKGQTVTLRCDPISGHDNLYWYRRVMGKEIKFLLHFVKESKQDESGMPNNRFLAERTGGTYSTLKVQPAELEDSGVYFCASSRGLIPNSPLHFGNGTRLTVT.

Only one count was recorded for this clone. V and J are TRBV28 and TRBJ2-2; the match to TRBD1 covers 9 bases. The V and J ends lost 6 bases and 3 bases, in that order; junction bases with no gene match: 8. Germline V gives CDR1 MDHEN, CDR2 SYDVKM. This CDR3 is built from 16 residues. The CDR3 DNA sequence: TGTGCCAGCAGCCGCCCCCGGACAGGGGACACCGGGGAGCTGTTTTTT. Translation: CASSRPRTGDTGELFF.